The 30 T cell receptor beta chains given below trace back to one sample, sequenced in a study of PD-1 blockade in classical Hodgkin lymphoma. The assay was immunoSEQ multiplex PCR, and TCRdb's table has in-frame clones only and misses some. This sample carries about 90,000 clones, approximately 83% of them seen once, and the ten largest clones take about 15%. As for time point: cycle 4 day 1 (C4D1), after less than 7 weeks of nivolumab. Each of the patients experienced relapse following autologous stem cell transplantation, and their brentuximab vedotin exposure differed. Specimen: peripheral blood mononuclear cells (PBMCs), collected before the fourth cycle of nivolumab. The receptor set was obtained from a human donor with classical Hodgkin lymphoma.

The rearrangement joins TRBV27 to TRBJ2-7; 9 nucleotides match TRBD1. The germline gives CDR1 MNHEY, CDR2 SMNVEV (reference sequence). The CDR3 runs 14 residues. The ends lost 5 bases at V and 4 bases at J; junction bases unmatched: 6. This CDR3 is CASSIAGQGYEQYF. CDR3 coding DNA: TGTGCCAGCAGTATCGCCGGACAGGGGTACGAGCAGTACTTC.

The CDR3 is CASSVRDRVHTIYF. CDR3 DNA sequence: TGTGCCAGCAGCGTACGGGACAGGGTACACACCATATATTTT. The chain links TRBV9 to TRBJ1-3, with 9 bases that match TRBD1. The CDR3 consists of 14 residues. V trimming: 1 base; J trimming: 8 bases; junction bases outside the gene matches: 4. Germline V gene data show CDR1 as SGDLS and CDR2 as YYNGEE.

This clone was seen just once. The chain links TRBV19 to TRBJ2-2; TRBD1 matches at 9 bases. V shed 9 bases and J 6 bases; nucleotides not matched to a gene: 8. The V gene's germline CDR1 is LNHDA and CDR2 SQIVND (reference sequence). This CDR3 contains 14 residues. CDR3 in amino acids: CASLLTGGPGELFF. CDR3 in DNA: TGTGCCAGCCTGCTAACAGGGGGCCCCGGGGAGCTGTTTTTT.

The V gene is TRBV28, the J gene TRBJ1-2; perhaps TRBD1 as D (5 bases). Looked up from germline, CDR1 is MDHEN and CDR2 is SYDVKM. The CDR3 is 14 amino acids. V lost 5 bases and J lost 8, with 18 bases in between. DNA for the CDR3: TGTGCCAGCAGTCCTAGGACACAAAGAGGGGGCTACACCTTC. Amino acid sequence: CASSPRTQRGGYTF.

The chain links TRBV19 to TRBJ1-1; no clear D gene. The germline gives CDR1 LNHDA, CDR2 SQIVND (reference sequence). Trimming removed 3 bases at V and 0 bases at J, with 11 bases between. The CDR3 length is 15 residues. This chain's CDR3 is CASSITYSMNTEAFF. DNA of the CDR3: TGTGCCAGTAGTATCACTTACAGCATGAACACTGAAGCTTTCTTT.

The CDR3 DNA sequence: TGTGCCGCGAGGTGGGGGGAGGGTGAAGCTTTCTTT. It codes for CAARWGEGEAFF. J is TRBJ1-1 and V is TRBV10-3, with D perhaps TRBD1 (5 bases). Trimming removed 11 bases from V and 7 bases from J, with 17 bases in between. CDR1 ENHRY and CDR2 SYGVKD come from the germline V gene. This CDR3 has 12 amino acids.

This clone was seen more than once but under ten times. The rearrangement uses TRBV5-1 and TRBJ2-7; D is ambiguous. Trimming left V 5 bases short and J 0 bases short, with 15 bases between. The V gene's germline CDR1 is SGHRS and CDR2 YFSETQ. CDR3 length: 15 amino acids. CDR3 DNA: TGCGCCAGCAGTGAACCGGACGGCTTCTCCTACGAGCAGTACTTC. Translating gives CASSEPDGFSYEQYF.

CDR3 protein: CASSRLPLAGTAYEQYF. Written as DNA, the CDR3 is TGTGCCAGCAGCCGCCTCCCTCTAGCGGGAACTGCCTACGAGCAGTACTTC. The J gene is TRBJ2-7, the V gene TRBV27, with 9 positions matching TRBD2. Trimming removed 6 bases from V and 2 bases from J; junction bases left unmatched: 14. This CDR3 is built from 17 residues. Germline V gene sequence: CDR1 MNHEY, CDR2 SMNVEV (reference sequence).

This chain joins TRBV5-1 and TRBJ2-5; the match to TRBD2 covers 12 bases. V shed 1 base, J shed 9 bases, and the junction held 4 bases outside the gene matches. CDR3 size: 14 residues. Germline V CDR1 and CDR2: SGHRS, YFSETQ. CDR3 sequence (DNA): TGCGCCAGCAGCTTGAGCGGACTAGCGGGGTCCCAGTACTTC. This encodes CASSLSGLAGSQYF.

The genes are TRBV6-5 and TRBJ2-7, with TRBD1 identical over 7 bases. Trimming cost V 2 bases and J 3 bases; bases outside gene matches: 7. CDR1 and CDR2 from the germline V gene are MNHEY and SVGAGI. The CDR3 covers 15 residues. The DNA of the CDR3 is TGTGCCAGCAGTTACCCACAGGGGATGGTCTACGAGCAGTACTTC. Its translation: CASSYPQGMVYEQYF.

Concerning this clone: The junction departs from germline at one end; a sequencing error may be responsible. The genes are TRBV5-6 and TRBJ2-7; either TRBD1 or TRBD2 may supply D (5 bases each). Germline V gives CDR1 SGHDT, CDR2 YYEEEE. This CDR3 region has 14 residues. The CDR3 nucleotides are TGTGCCAGCAGCTTGCCCGGGACCTCCTTCGAGCAGTACTTC. It specifies CASSLPGTSFEQYF. The whole variable domain, filled in from reference TRBV5-6 and TRBJ2-7, reads DAGVTQSPTHLIKTRGQQVTLRCSPKSGHDTVSWYQQALGQGPQFIFQYYEEEERQRGNFPDRFSGHQFPNYSSELNVNALLLGDSALYLCASSLPGTSFEQYFGPGTRLTVT.

V usage is TRBV4-1 and J usage is TRBJ2-1; D remains ambiguous. Germline V CDR1 and CDR2: MGHRA, YSYEKL. V lost 1 base, J lost 7 bases, and 14 bases lay in between. The length of the CDR3 is 15 residues. Here the CDR3 reads CASSQVGLLGNEQFF. The CDR3 nucleotides are TGCGCCAGCAGCCAAGTCGGCTTGCTCGGGAATGAGCAGTTCTTC.

This clone was counted only a few times. The chain recombines TRBV11-2 with TRBJ2-5; 12 nucleotides match TRBD2. Germline V gene sequence: CDR1 SGHAT, CDR2 FQNNGV. The CDR3 consists of 15 residues. V trimming: 7 bases; J trimming: 5 bases; junction bases outside the gene matches: 8. The CDR3: CASMAGLAGVETQYF. CDR3 coding DNA: TGTGCCAGCATGGCGGGACTAGCGGGTGTTGAGACCCAGTACTTC.

The chain uses TRBV5-4 and TRBJ2-1; perhaps TRBD1 as D (6 bases). With 1 base removed from V and 4 bases from J, the gap between germline ends came to 12 bases. Looked up from germline, CDR1 is SGHNT and CDR2 is YYREEE (reference sequence). CDR3 length equals 15 residues. The CDR3 sequence is CASSLNSGQYNEQFF. The CDR3 DNA reads as TGTGCCAGCAGCTTGAACAGCGGACAGTACAATGAGCAGTTCTTC.

This clone has a count of ten or more. V and J are TRBV5-1 and TRBJ1-1; possible D gene TRBD1, 5 bases. The V gene's germline CDR1 is SGHRS and CDR2 YFSETQ. There are 15 residues in the CDR3. Trimming cost V 4 bases and J 4 bases, with 17 bases left between them. The CDR3: CASSPTGEWGTEAFF. DNA for the CDR3: TGCGCCAGCAGCCCAACGGGGGAATGGGGCACTGAAGCTTTCTTT. Full variable domain (outside the CDR3, taken from reference TRBV5-1 and TRBJ1-1): KAGVTQTPRYLIKTRGQQVTLSCSPISGHRSVSWYQQTPGQGLQFLFEYFSETQRNKGNFPGRFSGRQFSNSRSEMNVSTLELGDSALYLCASSPTGEWGTEAFFGQGTRLTVV.

This clone was counted once. V and J are TRBV10-3 and TRBJ2-2, with TRBD1 identical over 10 bases. This CDR3 contains 15 residues. J lost 3 bases, V lost 2 bases, and 0 bases had no gene match. Germline V lookup: CDR1 ENHRY, CDR2 SYGVKD. Written as DNA, the CDR3 is TGTGCCATCAGTGAGGGACAGGGGGACACCGGGGAGCTGTTTTTT. Translated: CAISEGQGDTGELFF.

The rearrangement links TRBV30 to TRBJ1-4, with D possibly matching TRBD1 (5 bases). The V gene's germline CDR1 is GTSNPN and CDR2 SVGIG (reference sequence). Trimming cost V 2 bases and J 6 bases, with 13 bases left between them. This CDR3 comprises 14 residues. CDR3 in DNA: TGTGCCTGGAGTCTCGACAGTGATTATGAAAAACTGTTTTTT. This gives the protein CAWSLDSDYEKLFF.

The chain couples TRBV11-1 to TRBJ2-2, with D hard to call. This CDR3 comprises 13 residues. From germline, CDR1 is SGHAT and CDR2 FQDESV (reference sequence). The V and J ends lost 3 bases and 3 bases respectively, with 5 bases between them. CDR3 amino acids: CASSFRDTGELFF. The CDR3 DNA follows: TGTGCCAGCAGCTTCCGGGACACCGGGGAGCTGTTTTTT.

The rearrangement uses TRBV5-6 and TRBJ2-1; D is ambiguous. The CDR3 is 13 amino acids. Per germline, CDR1 SGHDT and CDR2 YYEEEE. V lost 4 bases and J lost 7, with 12 bases in between. CDR3 bases: TGTGCCAGCAGCCGAGGACGTTGGAATGAGCAGTTCTTC. Protein: CASSRGRWNEQFF. Together with reference TRBV5-6 and TRBJ2-1, the CDR3 gives the full variable domain: DAGVTQSPTHLIKTRGQQVTLRCSPKSGHDTVSWYQQALGQGPQFIFQYYEEEERQRGNFPDRFSGHQFPNYSSELNVNALLLGDSALYLCASSRGRWNEQFFGPGTRLTVL.

The genes are TRBV19 and TRBJ2-3; 9 bases map to TRBD2. The CDR3 extends over 15 amino acids. Germline CDR1 LNHDA, CDR2 SQIVND (reference sequence). After removal of 3 bases from V and 2 bases from J, the junction contained 3 bases not matched to a gene. The CDR3 here is CASSMLAGLTDTQYF. CDR3 nucleotide sequence: TGTGCCAGTAGTATGCTAGCGGGACTCACAGATACGCAGTATTTT. Full variable domain (rest looked up from reference TRBV19 and TRBJ2-3): DGGITQSPKYLFRKEGQNVTLSCEQNLNHDAMYWYRQDPGQGLRLIYYSQIVNDFQKGDIAEGYSVSREKKESFPLTVTSAQKNPTAFYLCASSMLAGLTDTQYFGPGTRLTVL.

This chain connects TRBV15 to TRBJ2-5; 7 nucleotides agree with TRBD2. The V gene's germline CDR1 is LNHNV and CDR2 YYDKDF (reference sequence). The length of the CDR3 is 16 residues. After removal of 3 bases from V and 1 base from J, the junction contained 8 bases not matched to a gene. CDR3 in amino acids: CATSRSPGGTQETQYF. The CDR3 region has the DNA TGTGCCACCAGCAGGTCCCCGGGGGGTACCCAAGAGACCCAGTACTTC.

The chain combines TRBV25-1 with TRBJ1-1; D remains ambiguous. CDR1 and CDR2 from the germline V gene are MGHDK and SYGVNS. CDR3 length equals 13 residues. Trimming left V 3 bases short and J 4 bases short, with 9 bases between. CDR3 residues: CASSESGFTEAFF. The CDR3 region has the DNA TGTGCCAGCAGTGAGTCGGGATTCACTGAAGCTTTCTTT.

The chain couples TRBV5-6 to TRBJ1-3; TRBD1 aligns across 8 bases. V lost 4 bases to trimming and J lost 4 bases; unmatched junction nucleotides: 7. Germline loops: CDR1 SGHDT, CDR2 YYEEEE. The CDR3 is 15 residues long. CDR3 coding DNA: TGTGCCAGCAGCCCCAGGGGGCAATTCGGAAACACCATATATTTT. As protein: CASSPRGQFGNTIYF.

V gene TRBV11-2 combines with J gene TRBJ2-5; 9 nucleotides match TRBD1. V lost 2 bases, J lost 4 bases, and 5 bases stayed unmatched. Germline-derived CDR1 and CDR2 are SGHAT and FQNNGV. CDR3 size: 15 residues. The CDR3 loop reads CASSLWDRVLETQYF. CDR3 sequence (DNA): TGTGCCAGCAGCTTATGGGACAGGGTATTAGAGACCCAGTACTTC.

The J gene is TRBJ1-1, the V gene TRBV5-1; D unclear. V gave up 2 bases and J gave up 0 bases, with 11 bases separating them. CDR3 length equals 15 residues. Germline values: CDR1 SGHRS, CDR2 YFSETQ. The CDR3 bases are TGCGCCAGCAGCTTCGACGGAAACCTGAACACTGAAGCTTTCTTT. Its protein is CASSFDGNLNTEAFF.

The V and J genes are TRBV10-3 and TRBJ1-5; D unresolved. This CDR3 contains 13 residues. Deletions cut 3 bases from V and 4 bases from J, with 7 bases between. The germline gives CDR1 ENHRY, CDR2 SYGVKD. The CDR3 protein is CAISEGGNQPQHF. The CDR3 nucleotides read TGTGCCATCAGTGAAGGCGGGAATCAGCCCCAGCATTTT.

The chain links TRBV19 to TRBJ2-7; 10 nucleotides match TRBD1. The V segment lost 2 bases and the J segment 7 bases; nucleotides outside the gene matches: 11. The length of the CDR3 is 16 residues. Germline-derived CDR1 and CDR2 are LNHDA and SQIVND (reference sequence). The CDR3 loop reads CASSILGTGALGEQYF. CDR3 coding DNA: TGTGCCAGTAGTATATTGGGGACAGGGGCCCTGGGAGAGCAGTACTTC.

The V call is TRBV18, the J call TRBJ1-5, with D perhaps matching TRBD1 (5 bases). Trimming pared 1 base from V and 4 bases from J, leaving 14 bases between. Germline CDR1 KGHSH, CDR2 LQKENI. The CDR3 length is 16 residues. CDR3 region: CASSPRGNGKNQPQHF. Here the CDR3 DNA reads TGTGCCAGCTCACCACGGGGGAACGGAAAGAATCAGCCCCAGCATTTT.

J is TRBJ1-1 and V is TRBV10-3; D is uncertain. Trimming pared 4 bases from V and 4 bases from J, leaving 16 bases between. CDR3 length: 15 amino acids. Germline CDR1 is ENHRY and CDR2 is SYGVKD. The chain's CDR3 is CAISAGGLAGTEAFF. For the CDR3, the DNA is TGTGCCATCAGTGCGGGCGGGCTGGCTGGCACTGAAGCTTTCTTT.

This clone turned up a few times. The J gene is TRBJ2-1, the V gene TRBV11-2, with a possible D match to TRBD1 (5 bases). Looked up from germline, CDR1 is SGHAT and CDR2 is FQNNGV. V was pared by 6 bases and J by 7 bases, with 16 bases between. This CDR3 has 14 residues. This chain's CDR3 is CASSQDSRSNEQFF. The CDR3 DNA reads TGTGCCAGCAGTCAAGACAGCAGGTCGAATGAGCAGTTCTTC.